The clone carrying this T cell receptor beta chain came up once. Its cognate antigen is unknown. These data originate in a study of cytomegalovirus exposure and HLA in healthy donors. Across the whole study: Early released data comprised around 80 million unique TCRs from HLA-typed donors.

Study-level results: Associated with HLA alleles at 0.05 false discovery rate in a later analysis were over 15,000 TCR beta sequences. For TCR beta chains, V- and J-gene trimming was later linked to a missense DCLRE1C variant. Apparent HLA restriction characterized most CMV-associated TCR beta chains in a later analysis.

The length of the CDR3 is 13 residues. The ends lost 5 bases at V and 7 bases at J; junction bases unmatched: 6. Per germline, CDR1 SGHAT and CDR2 FQDESV (reference sequence). It was with 60 Vbeta and 13 Jbeta primers that the PCR ran. Profiling relied on immunoSEQ multiplex PCR, and the TCRdb table lists in-frame clones only, not all of them. The sample gives 150,000 to 200,000 clones, about four fifths of which show up once; more than 0.4% is in the top ten. The receptor's source is a woman aged 45-59 years in good health and CMV-seronegative. This chain uses TRBV11-1 with TRBJ2-5; 8 bases line up with TRBD1. Sequencing was performed on PBMCs. The DNA of the CDR3 is TGTGCCAGCAGCGCCGGACAGGGTGGGACCCAGTACTTC. Translated, it gives CASSAGQGGTQYF.